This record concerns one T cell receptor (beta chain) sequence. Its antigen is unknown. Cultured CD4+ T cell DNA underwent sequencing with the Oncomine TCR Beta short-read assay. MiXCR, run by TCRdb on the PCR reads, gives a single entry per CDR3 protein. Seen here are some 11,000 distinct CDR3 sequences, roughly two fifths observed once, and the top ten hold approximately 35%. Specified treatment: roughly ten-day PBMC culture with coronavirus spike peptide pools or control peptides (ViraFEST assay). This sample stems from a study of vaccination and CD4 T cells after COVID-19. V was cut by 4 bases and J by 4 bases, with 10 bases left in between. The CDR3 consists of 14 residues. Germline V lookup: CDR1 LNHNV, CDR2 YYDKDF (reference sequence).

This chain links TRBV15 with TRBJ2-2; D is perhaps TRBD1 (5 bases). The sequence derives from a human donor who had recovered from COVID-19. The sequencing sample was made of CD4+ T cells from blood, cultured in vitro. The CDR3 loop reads CATSTPRVTGELFF. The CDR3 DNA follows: TGTGCCACCAGCACCCCCAGGGTCACCGGGGAGCTGTTTTTT.